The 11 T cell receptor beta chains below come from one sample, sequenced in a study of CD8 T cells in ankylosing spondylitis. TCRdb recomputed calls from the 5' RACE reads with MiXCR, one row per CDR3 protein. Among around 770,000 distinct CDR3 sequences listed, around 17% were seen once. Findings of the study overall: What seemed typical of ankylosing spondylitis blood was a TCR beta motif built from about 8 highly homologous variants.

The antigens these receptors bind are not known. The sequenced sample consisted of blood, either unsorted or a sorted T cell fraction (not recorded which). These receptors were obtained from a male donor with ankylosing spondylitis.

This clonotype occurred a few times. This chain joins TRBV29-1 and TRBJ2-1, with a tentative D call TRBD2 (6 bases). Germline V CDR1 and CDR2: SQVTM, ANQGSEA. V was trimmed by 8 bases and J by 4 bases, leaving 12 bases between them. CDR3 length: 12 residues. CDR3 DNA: TGCAGCACGGGAGATGGTTACAATGAGCAGTTCTTC. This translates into CSTGDGYNEQFF.

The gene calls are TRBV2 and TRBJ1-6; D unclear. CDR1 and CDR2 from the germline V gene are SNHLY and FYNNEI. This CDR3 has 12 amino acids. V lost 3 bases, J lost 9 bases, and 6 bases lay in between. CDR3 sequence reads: CASSDEASPLHF. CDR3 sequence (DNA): TGTGCCAGCAGTGACGAAGCTTCACCCCTCCACTTT.

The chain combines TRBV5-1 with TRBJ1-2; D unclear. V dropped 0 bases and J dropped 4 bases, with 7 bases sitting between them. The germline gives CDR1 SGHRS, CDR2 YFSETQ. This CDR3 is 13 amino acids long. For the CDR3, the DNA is TGCGCCAGCAGCTTGGAGGTTCCCTATGGCTACACCTTC. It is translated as CASSLEVPYGYTF.

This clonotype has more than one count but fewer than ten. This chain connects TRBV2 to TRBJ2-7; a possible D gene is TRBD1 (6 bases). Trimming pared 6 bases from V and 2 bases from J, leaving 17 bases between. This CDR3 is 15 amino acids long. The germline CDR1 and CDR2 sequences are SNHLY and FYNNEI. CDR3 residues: CASREDSTSPYEQYF. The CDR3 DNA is TGTGCCAGCAGGGAGGACAGCACCAGTCCCTACGAGCAGTACTTC.

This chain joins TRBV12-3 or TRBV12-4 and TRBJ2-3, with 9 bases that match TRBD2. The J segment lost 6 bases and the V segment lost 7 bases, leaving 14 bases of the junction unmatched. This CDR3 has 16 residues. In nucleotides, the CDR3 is TGTGCCAGCAAGATAGCGGGAGTCGAGCTTTGGGATACGCAGTATTTT. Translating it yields CASKIAGVELWDTQYF.

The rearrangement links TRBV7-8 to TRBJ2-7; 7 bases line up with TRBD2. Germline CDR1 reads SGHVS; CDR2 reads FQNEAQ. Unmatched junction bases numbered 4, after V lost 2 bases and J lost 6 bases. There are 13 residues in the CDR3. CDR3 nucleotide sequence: TGTGCCAGCAGCTTATCCACTAGCGCCGAGCAGTACTTC. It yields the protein CASSLSTSAEQYF.

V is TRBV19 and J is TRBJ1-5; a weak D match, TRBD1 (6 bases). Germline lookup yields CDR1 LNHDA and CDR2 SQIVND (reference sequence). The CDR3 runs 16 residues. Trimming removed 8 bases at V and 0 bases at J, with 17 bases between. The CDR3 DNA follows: TGTGCCAGTCGAGCAGGGGCTACGGGTAGCAATCAGCCCCAGCATTTT. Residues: CASRAGATGSNQPQHF.

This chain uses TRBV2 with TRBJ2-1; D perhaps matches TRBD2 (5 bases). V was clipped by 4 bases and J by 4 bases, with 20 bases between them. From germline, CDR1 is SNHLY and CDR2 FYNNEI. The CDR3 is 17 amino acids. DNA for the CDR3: TGTGCCAGCAGTGTGATGCCCGGGGTTGGTGGATACAATGAGCAGTTCTTC. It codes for CASSVMPGVGGYNEQFF.

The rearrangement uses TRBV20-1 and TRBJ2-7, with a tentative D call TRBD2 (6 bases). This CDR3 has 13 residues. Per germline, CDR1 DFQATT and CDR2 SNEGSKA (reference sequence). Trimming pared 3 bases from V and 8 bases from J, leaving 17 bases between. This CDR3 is CSASDGTRLQQYF. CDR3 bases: TGCAGTGCTAGCGACGGGACTCGACTTCAGCAGTACTTC.

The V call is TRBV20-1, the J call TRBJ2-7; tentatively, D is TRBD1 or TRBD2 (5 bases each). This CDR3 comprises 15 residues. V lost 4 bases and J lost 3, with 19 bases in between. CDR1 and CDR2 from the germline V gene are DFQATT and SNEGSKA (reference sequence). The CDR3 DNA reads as TGCAGTGCTAACCCCTTGGCGGGCGGACACTACGAGCAGTACTTC. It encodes CSANPLAGGHYEQYF.

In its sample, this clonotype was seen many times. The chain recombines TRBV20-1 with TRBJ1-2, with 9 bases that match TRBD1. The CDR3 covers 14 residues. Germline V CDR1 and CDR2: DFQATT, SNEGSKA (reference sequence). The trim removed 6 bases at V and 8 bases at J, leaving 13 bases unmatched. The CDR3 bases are TGCAGTGCGGATCGGGACAGGGATTCGTGGGGCTACACCTTC. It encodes CSADRDRDSWGYTF.